Listed below are T cell receptor beta chains from one sample, sequenced in a study of low-dose radiotherapy and immunotherapy resistance in tumors. TCRdb itself ran the reads through MiXCR, one entry per CDR3 protein. The sample contains roughly 100,000 distinct CDR3 sequences, around 20% of which appear only once. The input for sequencing was PBMCs, taken after low-dose radiotherapy plus immunotherapy. These receptors came from a male donor with prostate cancer. Both conserved end residues are part of each CDR3. A D gene is named only where the DNA matches it firmly. The size entry is marked missing in some rows and otherwise reads once, few, many or a size class.

>TRBV12-3/TRBV12-4|TRBJ1-1|NA|few
CASSQPPGSTEAFF
TGTGCCAGCAGTCAGCCCCCAGGGAGCACTGAAGCTTTCTTT
>TRBV5-1|TRBJ2-3|NA|many
CASQVGGGDTQYF
TGCGCCAGCCAGGTTGGTGGAGGAGATACGCAGTATTTT
>TRBV6-5|TRBJ2-1|NA|many
CASSQPLPGGADEQFF
TGTGCCAGCAGCCAGCCTCTCCCTGGGGGGGCGGATGAGCAGTTCTTC
>TRBV12-3/TRBV12-4|TRBJ2-5|NA|many
CASSPTNSKETQYF
TGTGCCAGCAGTCCCACCAACAGCAAAGAGACCCAGTACTTC
>TRBV9|TRBJ2-2|TRBD1|NA
CASSPRDRGAGELFF
TGTGCCAGCAGCCCTAGGGACAGGGGCGCCGGGGAGCTGTTTTTT
>TRBV5-6|TRBJ2-2|NA|many
CASSTGTGELFF
TGTGCCAGCAGCACAGGGACCGGGGAGCTGTTTTTT
>TRBV5-5|TRBJ2-7|TRBD1|few
CASSPPDRVSYEQYF
TGTGCCAGCAGCCCCCCGGACAGGGTTTCCTACGAGCAGTACTTC
>TRBV10-3|TRBJ1-4|NA|many
CAISEGPGNRLGEKLFF
TGTGCCATCAGTGAGGGTCCAGGTAATAGGCTCGGAGAAAAACTGTTTTTT
>TRBV30|TRBJ2-1|TRBD2|many
CAWSVPERGGLNEQFF
TGTGCCTGGAGTGTGCCCGAGCGGGGGGGCCTCAATGAGCAGTTCTTC
>TRBV19|TRBJ1-2|NA|many
CASKERNYGYTF
TGTGCCAGTAAAGAGAGAAACTATGGCTACACCTTC
>TRBV29-1|TRBJ1-2|NA|many
CSVGPDGYTF
TGCAGCGTTGGACCAGATGGCTACACCTTC
>TRBV12-5|TRBJ2-7|TRBD1|many
CASASVRGQGVIEQYF
TGTGCTAGTGCCTCCGTAAGGGGGCAGGGGGTCATCGAGCAGTACTTC
>TRBV20-1|TRBJ1-2|NA|many
CSARRENGYTF
TGCAGTGCCCGACGGGAAAATGGCTACACCTTC
>TRBV29-1|TRBJ2-2|TRBD1|many
CSAMTGAYANTGELFF
TGCAGCGCTATGACAGGGGCCTACGCGAACACCGGGGAGCTGTTTTTT
>TRBV11-2|TRBJ2-3|TRBD2|many
CASSHGKFTSGVGTDTQYF
TGTGCCAGCAGCCACGGAAAGTTTACTAGCGGGGTAGGAACAGATACGCAGTATTTT
>TRBV5-6|TRBJ2-4|TRBD2|many
CASSGSGALYRGGIQYF
TGTGCCAGCAGCGGCAGCGGGGCTCTCTATCGCGGCGGCATTCAGTACTTC
>TRBV7-9|TRBJ1-1|NA|many
CASRLPGESNTEAFF
TGTGCCAGCAGACTCCCGGGAGAGTCCAACACTGAAGCTTTCTTT
>TRBV20-1|TRBJ2-5|NA|many
CSASGGVGEETQYF
TGCAGTGCTTCGGGCGGGGTAGGCGAAGAGACCCAGTACTTC
>TRBV11-2|TRBJ1-6|NA|many
CASSLDFRGLYNSPLHF
TGTGCCAGCAGCTTAGATTTTAGGGGCCTATATAATTCACCCCTCCACTTT
>TRBV30|TRBJ1-2|NA|many
CAWRRGGYTF
TGTGCCTGGAGGCGGGGTGGCTACACCTTC
>TRBV18|TRBJ1-2|NA|NA
CASSPTTSAGDGYTF
TGTGCCAGCTCACCGACTACATCAGCTGGCGATGGCTACACCTTC
>TRBV29-1|TRBJ2-2|NA|NA
CSVYTPGERFF
TGCAGCGTATATACACCCGGGGAGCGGTTTTTT
>TRBV2|TRBJ2-7|NA|many
CASSLTAYEQYF
TGTGCCAGCAGTTTAACAGCCTACGAGCAGTACTTC
>TRBV20-1|TRBJ1-2|NA|many
CSARWGDGYTF
TGCAGTGCTAGGTGGGGGGACGGCTACACCTTC
>TRBV20-1|TRBJ1-6|NA|few
CSAHRASNSPLHF
TGCAGTGCACACAGGGCCTCTAATTCACCCCTCCACTTT
>TRBV2|TRBJ2-6|TRBD1|many
CASSGGAGGLAGANVLTF
TGTGCCAGCAGTGGAGGAGCAGGGGGCCTTGCTGGGGCCAACGTCCTGACTTTC
>TRBV20-1|TRBJ2-7|TRBD1|few
CSAPGTGQSYEQHF
TGCAGTGCTCCGGGAACGGGACAGAGCTACGAGCAGCACTTC
>TRBV6-5|TRBJ2-7|NA|many
CASRTRGVSYEQYF
TGTGCCAGCAGGACTAGAGGGGTCTCCTACGAGCAGTACTTC
>TRBV21-1|TRBJ2-3|NA|many
CASSGGAGGPSASTDTQYF
TGTGCCAGCAGCGGGGGAGCGGGGGGCCCCTCAGCTAGCACAGATACGCAGTATTTT
>TRBV11-2|TRBJ2-3|NA|NA
CASTFTPSTDTQYF
TGTGCCAGCACCTTTACCCCTAGCACAGATACGCAATATTTT
>TRBV2|TRBJ2-2|NA|many
CASSSRTGTGELFF
TGTGCCAGCAGCTCCCGAACTGGGACCGGGGAGCTGTTTTTT
>TRBV2|TRBJ2-7|NA|many
CASSELLGPYEQYF
TGTGCCAGCAGTGAATTGTTGGGGCCCTACGAGCAGTACTTC
>TRBV13|TRBJ2-7|NA|many
CASSPRGDSYSSYEQYF
TGTGCCAGCAGCCCGAGGGGGGACTCCTATTCCTCCTACGAGCAGTACTTC